What follows are 6 T cell receptor beta chains derived from one specimen sequenced in a study of blood T cells in healthy people across ages. PCR was performed a second time for roughly 7 to 11 cycles using a sample-barcoded 5' primer and a J-beta primer mix. TCRdb re-called the 5' RACE reads through MiXCR, storing one row per CDR3 protein. Among about 1.4 million distinct CDR3 sequences listed, roughly 59% were seen once. Sequenced: blood. Receptors originate from a young man in good health.

The CDR3 nucleotides are TGCAGCGTTGAAGGCCGAGGACAGGGGGATCACCATGGCTACACCTTC. Translating it yields CSVEGRGQGDHHGYTF. V is TRBV29-1 and J is TRBJ1-2, with 10 nucleotides matching TRBD1. The CDR3 loop spans 16 amino acids. Germline CDR1 and CDR2: SQVTM and ANQGSEA. Unmatched junction bases numbered 11, after V lost 1 base and J lost 6 bases.

The chain recombines TRBV30 with TRBJ2-5; 8 bases fit TRBD2. V trimming: 3 bases; J trimming: 3 bases; junction bases outside the gene matches: 3. CDR1 GTSNPN and CDR2 SVGIG come from the germline V gene (reference sequence). The CDR3 totals 13 residues. The CDR3 coding sequence is TGTGCCTGGAGCAGAGCGGGAGAAGAGACCCAGTACTTC. Its translation: CAWSRAGEETQYF.

In its sample, this clonotype was seen many times. The chain joins TRBV4-2 to TRBJ2-7; 9 bases fit TRBD1. J lost 1 base, V lost 4 bases, and 5 bases had no gene match. The CDR3 spans 15 residues. Germline values: CDR1 LGHNA, CDR2 YNFKEQ. CDR3 sequence (DNA): TGTGCCAGCAGCCCATCCGGGACAGGGTCCTACGAGCAGTACTTC. This codes for CASSPSGTGSYEQYF.

A remark on this clonotype: This may be a read error: a much more frequent sequence differs by one nucleotide. The CDR3 loop is CASSRLDNEQFF. The DNA of the CDR3 is TGTGCCAGCAGCCGACTAGACAATGAGCAGTTCTTC. The genes are TRBV4-2 and TRBJ2-1; a possible D gene is TRBD2 (6 bases). V was clipped by 4 bases and J by 5 bases, with 6 bases between them. The CDR3 is 12 amino acids. Germline CDR1 is LGHNA and CDR2 is YNFKEQ.

The rearrangement joins TRBV15 to TRBJ2-7, with a tentative D call TRBD2 (5 bases). V was shortened by 1 base and J by 2 bases, with 9 bases between the two germline ends. Germline CDR1 reads LNHNV; CDR2 reads YYDKDF (reference sequence). The CDR3 runs to 14 residues. CDR3 coding DNA: TGTGCCACCAGCAGAGTTACAGCGGCCTACGAGCAGTACTTC. Translating gives CATSRVTAAYEQYF.

This chain joins TRBV29-1 and TRBJ2-1, with 12 nucleotides matching TRBD1. With V trimmed by 6 bases and J by 8 bases, 11 bases remained unmatched. This CDR3 is 15 amino acids long. CDR1 is SQVTM, CDR2 ANQGSEA, per germline. CDR3 in DNA: TGCAGCGTCTGGGACAGGGGGCCTTCGGCGGATGAGCAGTTCTTC. Translating gives CSVWDRGPSADEQFF.